This TCR beta chain was profiled in a study of T cell clonotyping in hematopoietic cell transplantation. Study-wide points: Few recipient clonotypes overlapped donors; over 95% were de novo at given depth.

The germline V and J ends were trimmed by 6 bases and 3 bases, with 14 bases remaining between them. The CDR3 extends over 14 amino acids. Germline V CDR1 and CDR2: SNHLY, FYNNEI. In the case of this clone: No antigen is known for it.

Only in-frame clones appear in the TCRdb table, and some are missing; sequencing was by immunoSEQ multiplex PCR. The sample has about 5,700 clones, over 70% seen once. The receptor's source is a male patient aged 45-60 years who had an allogeneic stem cell transplant from an unrelated donor, so the T cells may come from the graft donor. Some clones in this sample may be carry-over from other donors' samples. The material was PBMCs, obtained 100 days after allogeneic stem cell transplant. The J gene is TRBJ1-1, the V gene TRBV2; D not certain. The CDR3 here is CASSQLEGDTEAFF. In DNA form, the CDR3 reads TGTGCCAGCAGCCAACTGGAGGGAGACACTGAAGCTTTCTTT.